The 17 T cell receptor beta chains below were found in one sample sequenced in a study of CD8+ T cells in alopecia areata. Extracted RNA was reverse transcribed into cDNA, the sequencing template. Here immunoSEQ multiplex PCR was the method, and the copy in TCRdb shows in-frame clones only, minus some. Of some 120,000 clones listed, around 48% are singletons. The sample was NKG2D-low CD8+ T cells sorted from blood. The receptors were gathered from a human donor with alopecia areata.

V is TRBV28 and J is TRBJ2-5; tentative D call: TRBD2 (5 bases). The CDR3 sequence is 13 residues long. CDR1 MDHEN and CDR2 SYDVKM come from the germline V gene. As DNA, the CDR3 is TGTGCAGCGGTCTCGAACCCAGGAGAGACCCAGTACTTC. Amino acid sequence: CAAVSNPGETQYF.

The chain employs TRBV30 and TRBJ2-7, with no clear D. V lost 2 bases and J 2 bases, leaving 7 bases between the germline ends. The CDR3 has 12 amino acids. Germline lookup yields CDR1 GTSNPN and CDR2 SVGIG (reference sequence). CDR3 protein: CAWSKGTYEQYF. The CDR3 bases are TGTGCCTGGAGTAAGGGAACCTACGAGCAGTACTTC. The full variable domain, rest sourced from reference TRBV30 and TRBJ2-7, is SQTIHQWPATLVQPVGSPLSLECTVEGTSNPNLYWYRQAAGRGLQLLFYSVGIGQISSEVPQNLSASRPQDRQFILSSKKLLLSDSGFYLCAWSKGTYEQYFGPGTRLTVT.

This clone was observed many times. This CDR3 is CASSDTAGAGAQYF. CDR3 bases: TGTGCCAGCAGTGACACTGCGGGAGCGGGGGCGCAGTATTTT. The rearrangement links TRBV6-4 to TRBJ2-3; the match to TRBD2 covers 8 bases. The CDR3 has 14 residues. V shed 2 bases, J shed 10 bases, and the junction held 8 bases outside the gene matches. Germline V gives CDR1 MRHNA, CDR2 SNTAGT.

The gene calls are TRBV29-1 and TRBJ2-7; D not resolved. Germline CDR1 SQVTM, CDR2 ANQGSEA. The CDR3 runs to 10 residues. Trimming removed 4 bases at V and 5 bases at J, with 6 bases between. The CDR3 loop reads CSVGVHEQYF. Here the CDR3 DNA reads TGCAGCGTTGGGGTCCACGAGCAGTACTTC.

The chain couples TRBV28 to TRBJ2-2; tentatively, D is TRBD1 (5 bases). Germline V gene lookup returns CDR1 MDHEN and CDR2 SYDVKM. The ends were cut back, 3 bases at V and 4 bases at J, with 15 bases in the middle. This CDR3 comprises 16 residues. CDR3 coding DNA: TGTGCCAGCAGTTTTCGACTCCATGGGGCCACCGGGGAGCTGTTTTTT. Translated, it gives CASSFRLHGATGELFF.

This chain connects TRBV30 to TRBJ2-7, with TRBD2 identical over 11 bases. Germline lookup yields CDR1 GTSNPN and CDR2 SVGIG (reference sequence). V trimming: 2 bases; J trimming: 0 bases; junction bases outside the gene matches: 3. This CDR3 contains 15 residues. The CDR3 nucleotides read TGTGCCTGGAGTCCCGGGACTAGCGGCTCCTACGAGCAGTACTTC. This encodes CAWSPGTSGSYEQYF.

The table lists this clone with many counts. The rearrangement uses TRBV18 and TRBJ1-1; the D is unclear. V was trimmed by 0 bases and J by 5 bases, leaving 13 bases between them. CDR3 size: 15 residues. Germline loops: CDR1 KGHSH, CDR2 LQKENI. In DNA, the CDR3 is TGTGCCAGCTCACCACCGACGGGCGGTGAAACTGAAGCTTTCTTT. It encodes CASSPPTGGETEAFF.

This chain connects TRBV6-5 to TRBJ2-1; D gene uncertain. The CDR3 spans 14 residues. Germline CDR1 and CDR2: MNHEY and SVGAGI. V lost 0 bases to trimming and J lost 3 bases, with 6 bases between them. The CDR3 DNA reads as TGTGCCAGCAGTTACTCCCGAGACTACAATGAGCAGTTCTTC. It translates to CASSYSRDYNEQFF.

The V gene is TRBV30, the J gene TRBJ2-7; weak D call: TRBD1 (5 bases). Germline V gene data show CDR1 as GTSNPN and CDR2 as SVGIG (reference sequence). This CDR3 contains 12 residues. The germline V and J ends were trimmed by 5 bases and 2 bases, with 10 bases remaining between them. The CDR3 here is CAWGDSAYEQYF. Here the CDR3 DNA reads TGTGCCTGGGGAGACAGCGCCTACGAGCAGTACTTC.

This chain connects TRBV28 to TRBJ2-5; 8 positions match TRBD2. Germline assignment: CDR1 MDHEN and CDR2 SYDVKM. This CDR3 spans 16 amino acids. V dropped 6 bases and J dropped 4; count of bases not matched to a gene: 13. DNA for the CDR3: TGTGCCAGCAGCCCTGAGCGGGAGCAAATTATAGAGACCCAGTACTTC. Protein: CASSPEREQIIETQYF. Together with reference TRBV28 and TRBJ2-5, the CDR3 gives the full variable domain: DVKVTQSSRYLVKRTGEKVFLECVQDMDHENMFWYRQDPGLGLRLIYFSYDVKMKEKGDIPEGYSVSREKKERFSLILESASTNQTSMYLCASSPEREQIIETQYFGPGTRLLVL.

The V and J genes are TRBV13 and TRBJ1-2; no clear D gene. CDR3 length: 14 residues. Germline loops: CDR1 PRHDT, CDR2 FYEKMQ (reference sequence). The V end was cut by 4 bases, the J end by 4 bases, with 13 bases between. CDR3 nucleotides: TGTGCCAGCAGCTCGGGAGGCTCGAGCTATGGCTACACCTTC. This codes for CASSSGGSSYGYTF.

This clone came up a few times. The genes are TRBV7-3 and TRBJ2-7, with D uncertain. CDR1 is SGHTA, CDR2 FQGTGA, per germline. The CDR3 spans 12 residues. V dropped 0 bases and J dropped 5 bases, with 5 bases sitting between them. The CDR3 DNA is TGTGCCAGCAGCTTAACAGGGAACGAGCAGTACTTC. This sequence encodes CASSLTGNEQYF.

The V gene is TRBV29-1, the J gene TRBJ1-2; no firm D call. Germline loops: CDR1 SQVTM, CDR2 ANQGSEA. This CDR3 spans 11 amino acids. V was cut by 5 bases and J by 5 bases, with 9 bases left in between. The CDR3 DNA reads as TGCAGCGTTTTCGGTGTATATGGCTACACCTTC. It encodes CSVFGVYGYTF. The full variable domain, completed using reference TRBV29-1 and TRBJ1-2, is SAVISQKPSRDICQRGTSLTIQCQVDSQVTMMFWYRQQPGQSLTLIATANQGSEATYESGFVIDKFPISRPNLTFSTLTVSNMSPEDSSIYLCSVFGVYGYTFGSGTRLTVV.

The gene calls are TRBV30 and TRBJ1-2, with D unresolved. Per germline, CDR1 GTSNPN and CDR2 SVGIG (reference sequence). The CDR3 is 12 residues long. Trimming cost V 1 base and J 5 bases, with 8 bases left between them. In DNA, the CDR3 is TGTGCCTGGAGTGAGGTGCGTTATGGCTACACCTTC. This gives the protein CAWSEVRYGYTF.

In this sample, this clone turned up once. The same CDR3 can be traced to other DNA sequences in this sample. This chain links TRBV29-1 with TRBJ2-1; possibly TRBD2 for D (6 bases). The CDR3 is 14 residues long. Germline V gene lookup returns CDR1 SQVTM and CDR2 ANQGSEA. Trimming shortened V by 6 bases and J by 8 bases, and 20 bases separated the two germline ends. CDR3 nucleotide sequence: TGCAGCGTAACGACTAGTGGGAGTGTGGATGAGCAGTTCTTC. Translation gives CSVTTSGSVDEQFF.

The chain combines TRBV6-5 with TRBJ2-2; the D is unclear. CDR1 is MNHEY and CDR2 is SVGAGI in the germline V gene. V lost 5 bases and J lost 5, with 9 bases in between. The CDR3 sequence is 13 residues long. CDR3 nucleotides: TGTGCCAGCAGTATGGCCGGGACCGGGGAGCTGTTTTTT. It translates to CASSMAGTGELFF.

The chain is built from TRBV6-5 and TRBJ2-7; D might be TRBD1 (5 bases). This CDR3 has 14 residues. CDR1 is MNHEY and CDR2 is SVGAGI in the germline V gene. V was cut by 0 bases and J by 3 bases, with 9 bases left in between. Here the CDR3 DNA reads TGTGCCAGCAGTTACTCGAGGACAAACTACGAGCAGTACTTC. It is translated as CASSYSRTNYEQYF.